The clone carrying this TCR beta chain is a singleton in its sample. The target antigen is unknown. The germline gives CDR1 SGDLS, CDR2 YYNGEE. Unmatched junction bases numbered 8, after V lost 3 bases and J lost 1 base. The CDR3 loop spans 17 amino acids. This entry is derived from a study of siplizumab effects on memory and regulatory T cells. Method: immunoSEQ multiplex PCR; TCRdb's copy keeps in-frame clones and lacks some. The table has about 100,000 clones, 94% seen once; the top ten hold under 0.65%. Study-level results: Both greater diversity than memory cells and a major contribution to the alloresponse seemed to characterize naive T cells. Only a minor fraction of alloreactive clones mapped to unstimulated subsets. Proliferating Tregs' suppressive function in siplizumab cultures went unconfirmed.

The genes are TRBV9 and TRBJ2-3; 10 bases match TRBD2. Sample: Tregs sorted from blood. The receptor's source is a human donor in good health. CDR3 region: CASSAQPGTSGTDTQYF. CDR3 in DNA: TGTGCCAGCAGCGCCCAGCCCGGGACTAGCGGCACAGATACGCAGTATTTT. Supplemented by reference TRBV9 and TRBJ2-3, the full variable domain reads DSGVTQTPKHLITATGQRVTLRCSPRSGDLSVYWYQQSLDQGLQFLIQYYNGEERAKGNILERFSAQQFPDLHSELNLSSLELGDSALYFCASSAQPGTSGTDTQYFGPGTRLTVL.